This TCR delta chain was profiled in a study of gamma-delta T cells after stem cell transplantation. The CDR3 contains 20 residues. The germline CDR1 and CDR2 sequences are TSWWSYY and QGS. The ends lost 3 bases at V and 0 bases at J; junction bases unmatched: 19. TCRdb ran CATT on the RT-PCR reads. In the table there are over 2,000 delta-chain clones, roughly 20% of which are singletons. This clone was seen more than once but under ten times. TCRdb's protein for this DNA is that of a much larger clone and differs from the translation at residue 9, likely a read error; the protein shown is the DNA translation.

The sequence was obtained from a human donor. It is not recorded whose cells these are; they may come from a transplant donor. The J gene is TRDJ1, the V gene TRDV1; 7 nucleotides align to TRDD2. The sample was gamma-delta T cells. The CDR3 region is CALGDLPSCPRTPYTDKLIF. The CDR3 DNA is TGTGCTCTTGGGGACCTTCCTTCCTGCCCTCGGACACCGTACACCGATAAACTCATCTTT.